The T cell receptor (beta chain) described here comes from a study of post-analysis software for immune sequencing data (dated by TCRdb to between 2014 and 2016). Regarding the study in general: Relapsing-remitting, secondary progressive and progressive-relapsing multiple sclerosis were recorded as disease courses, and subtype annotation was lacking for some patients. The patient repertoires were compared against roughly 12 previously published healthy control repertoires obtained from donors aged roughly 6 to 28 years. A subset of samples was prepared in parallel using single-end sample barcoding, then pooled and co-amplified after Illumina adapter ligation. The study at large found these results: Significantly higher frequencies in patients than in controls were found for about 5 TRBV segments, including TRBV5-6, TRBV5-1 and TRBV20-1. Direct clustering with F measure revealed strong co-clustering of samples prepared in the same batch, which led to a batch-effect correction. The control group was slightly older than the multiple sclerosis patient group. Significantly lower normalized Chao1 diversity was found in multiple sclerosis patients than in controls, suggesting substantial peripheral T-cell clonal expansion.

CDR1 and CDR2 are drawn from the germline V gene: MNHNS, SASEGT. Here V drops 7 bases and J drops 4 bases, and the junction holds 10 bases not matched to any gene. The CDR3 spans 15 residues, from the cysteine through the phenylalanine. The sequence is cut down to CDR3 DNA, 45 bases in frame from base 1. To demonstrate the VDJtools post-analysis software, TCR beta repertoires were profiled from the peripheral blood of about 13 young patients with multiple sclerosis. The multiple sclerosis patients were children and adolescents ranging in age from roughly 6 to 16 years. About this clonotype itself: There is no known antigen for this receptor. Nothing much larger sits one base from this clone, and base qualities are not available.

Library creation used PCR. TCRdb shows the sequencer as Illumina HiSeq 2500. Unique molecular identifiers were incorporated into TCR beta cDNA libraries to reduce PCR and sequencing biases. Approximately 500,000 cDNA molecules were obtained per 1 to 10 million input T cells, so each molecule approximated one T cell. The same protocol used for the earlier healthy control dataset was applied to prepare and sequence the patient libraries. Samples belonging to the same batch were prepared together, multiplexed and sequenced on a shared HiSeq lane. Regarding the original processing steps: MIGEC was used to process the raw barcoded reads, and molecular identifier groups with only a single read were discarded before consensus assembly and CDR3 extraction. Clonotype tables were post-analysed with VDJtools, and diversity was normalized by down-sampling all datasets to the smallest sample size. To correct batch-related cross-sample contamination, repertoire overlap clustering matched CDR3 amino acid sequences but not nucleotide sequences. TCRdb applied fastp at Q25 and MiXCR to the public reads, then kept only in-frame beta chains. Identical CDR3 protein sequences are pooled into one entry, listed with their most common genes and DNA. These V and J calls derive from TCRdb rather than the authors' analysis. Counted in this sample were about 260,000 distinct CDR3 sequences; 35% to 45% of them appeared once. The ten largest clones represent around 5% of the sample.

Sequencing was done on a sample of blood. The receptor was derived from a girl between 10 and 17 years old with multiple sclerosis. This chain joins TRBV6-1 to TRBJ2-3, with 8 bases aligning to TRBD2. The DNA sequence is given as TGTGCCAGCATCGAGGGGAGCGGGAGCTCAGATACGCAGTATTTT. This encodes CASIEGSGSSDTQYF.